The 4 T cell receptor beta chains presented below share a single source sample, sequenced in a study of T cells in Graves' hyperthyroidism and ophthalmopathy. Amplification targeted TCR beta CDR3 regions from RNA transcripts. HTBI primers were used for first-round RT-PCR of the TCR CDR3. In TCRdb, the multiplex PCR reads were re-called with MiXCR into one record per CDR3 protein. The sample carries fewer than 700,000 distinct CDR3 sequences, approximately 17% recorded once. The sequenced sample consisted of blood. These TCRs come from a woman between 18 and 29 years old with Graves' ophthalmopathy.

This clonotype was counted a few times. J is TRBJ2-5 and V is TRBV6-2 or TRBV6-3; the D is unclear. The CDR3 runs to 11 residues. The V end lost 6 bases, the J end lost 5 bases, and 7 bases lay between the germline ends. Looked up from germline, CDR1 is MNHEY and CDR2 is SVGEGT. CDR3 in amino acids: CASREVETQYF. In DNA, the CDR3 is TGTGCCAGCAGAGAGGTTGAGACCCAGTACTTC.

Ten or more counts support this clonotype. The rearrangement links TRBV25-1 to TRBJ1-1; 8 positions agree with TRBD1. This CDR3 has 16 residues. CDR1 and CDR2 (germline): MGHDK, SYGVNS. Trimming removed 4 bases from V and 4 bases from J; junction bases left unmatched: 11. CDR3 amino acids: CASSASKTGGVTEAFF. Here the CDR3 DNA reads TGTGCCAGCAGTGCCTCTAAAACAGGGGGGGTCACTGAAGCTTTCTTT.

The chain links TRBV27 to TRBJ2-7, with TRBD1 as a possible D gene (5 bases). CDR3 length equals 13 residues. V shed 6 bases and J shed 7 bases, with 16 bases lying between them. Germline V CDR1 and CDR2: MNHEY, SMNVEV (reference sequence). CDR3 sequence reads: CASRLEGVGEQYF. CDR3 nucleotide sequence: TGTGCCAGCAGATTAGAAGGGGTCGGAGAGCAGTACTTC.

This clonotype came up many times. The V call is TRBV2, the J call TRBJ2-7; D unclear. The CDR3 consists of 12 residues. V lost 7 bases to trimming and J lost 3 bases, with 10 bases between them. Germline V CDR1 and CDR2: SNHLY, FYNNEI. In DNA, the CDR3 is TGTGCCAGCAAATTCTACGGCTACGAGCAGTACTTC. This translates into CASKFYGYEQYF.